These 13 T cell receptor beta chains were all obtained from the same sample, sequenced in a study of human T cells and chemical hapten exposure. As to time point: patch test 3, about 24 weeks after DPC sensitization. Described treatment: therapeutic diphenylcyclopropenone sensitization with weekly scalp DPC. A single record per CDR3 protein comes from TCRdb applying MiXCR to the RACE reads. The sample includes 180,000 or so distinct CDR3 sequences, under 30% of them seen just once. The sample in question was whole blood, obtained in connection with sensitization to the hapten diphenylcyclopropenone (DPC). The source is a woman aged 40 to 55 with alopecia areata. Some clones in this sample may be carry-over from other donors' samples.

The chain joins TRBV29-1 to TRBJ2-7; a possible D gene is TRBD2 (7 bases). This CDR3 region has 14 residues. Germline lookup yields CDR1 SQVTM and CDR2 ANQGSEA. The V end lost 7 bases, the J end lost 2 bases, and 18 bases lay between the germline ends. The CDR3 DNA reads TGCAGCGCCGGTCGGGGGGCCTTGGCCTACGAGCAGTACTTC. Protein sequence: CSAGRGALAYEQYF.

CDR3: CASMRGQNLRDGNTIYF. Here the CDR3 DNA reads TGTGCCAGCATGCGGGGCCAGAATCTAAGGGACGGGAACACCATATATTTT. This chain joins TRBV2 and TRBJ1-3; a weak D match, TRBD1 (5 bases). The CDR3 is 17 residues long. Per the germline V gene, CDR1 is SNHLY and CDR2 is FYNNEI. Trimming left V 7 bases short and J 7 bases short, with 26 bases between.

This chain joins TRBV24-1 and TRBJ2-1; perhaps TRBD2 as D (6 bases). There are 16 residues in the CDR3. CDR1 KGHDR and CDR2 SFDVKD come from the germline V gene. The V and J ends lost 4 bases and 0 bases respectively, with 12 bases between them. For the CDR3, the DNA is TGTGCCACCAGTGACCTAGCGTTTGGCTCCTACAATGAGCAGTTCTTC. Its protein is CATSDLAFGSYNEQFF.

The rearrangement links TRBV7-9 to TRBJ2-7; D is unclear. This CDR3 is built from 13 residues. CDR1 and CDR2 (germline): SEHNR, FQNEAQ (reference sequence). V dropped 2 bases and J dropped 7 bases, with 12 bases sitting between them. The DNA for the CDR3 is TGTGCCAGCAGCTTATTATCGGGTGGGGAGCAGTACTTC. It encodes CASSLLSGGEQYF.

The rearrangement joins TRBV2 to TRBJ2-1; either TRBD1 or TRBD2 may fit D (5 bases each). The CDR3 spans 13 residues. V lost 6 bases and J 7 bases, leaving 13 bases between the germline ends. Germline values: CDR1 SNHLY, CDR2 FYNNEI. The CDR3 is CASSAGAVNEQFF. The CDR3 nucleotides read TGTGCCAGCAGCGCCGGGGCCGTAAATGAGCAGTTCTTC.

This clonotype was seen repeatedly, ten times or more. V and J are TRBV5-1 and TRBJ2-1; D is unresolved. The CDR3 spans 13 residues. The V and J ends lost 0 bases and 5 bases respectively, with 6 bases between them. The germline gives CDR1 SGHRS, CDR2 YFSETQ. The CDR3 spells CASSLGADNEQFF. Written as DNA, the CDR3 is TGCGCCAGCAGCTTGGGGGCCGACAATGAGCAGTTCTTC.

This clonotype was observed a few times. This sequence joins TRBV6-2 or TRBV6-3 and TRBJ1-2; D is perhaps TRBD1 (6 bases). Germline V gives CDR1 MNHEY, CDR2 SVGEGT. The CDR3 consists of 15 residues. The germline V and J ends were trimmed by 2 bases and 5 bases, with 15 bases remaining between them. The CDR3 here is CASSYEAGEIYGYTF. The CDR3 DNA sequence: TGTGCCAGCAGTTACGAAGCAGGGGAAATATATGGCTACACCTTC.

This rearrangement joins TRBV29-1 to TRBJ2-3, with no clear D. The germline V and J ends were trimmed by 3 bases and 2 bases, with 15 bases remaining between them. Germline V gene data show CDR1 as SQVTM and CDR2 as ANQGSEA. CDR3 length equals 15 residues. Here the CDR3 DNA reads TGCAGCGTTGATCAGCCCAAAAGGGCCACAGATACGCAGTATTTT. It yields the protein CSVDQPKRATDTQYF.

With regard to this clonotype: It may be a read error: a sequence one base away is much more abundant. The chain couples TRBV6-2 or TRBV6-3 to TRBJ2-3, with 9 positions matching TRBD2. Germline CDR1 is MNHEY and CDR2 is SVGEGT. The CDR3 has 15 residues. The DNA for the CDR3 is TGTGCCAACAGTTACCGACTAGCGGACACAGATACGCAGTATTTT. As protein: CANSYRLADTDTQYF.

The table lists this clonotype with a few counts. The chain recombines TRBV28 with TRBJ2-3; weak D call: TRBD2 (7 bases). CDR1 is MDHEN and CDR2 is SYDVKM in the germline V gene. There are 15 residues in the CDR3. V was cut by 5 bases and J by 4 bases, with 16 bases left in between. CDR3 region: CASSRSGGLADTQYF. The CDR3 nucleotides are TGTGCCAGCAGTCGATCCGGGGGGCTCGCAGATACGCAGTATTTT.

The V gene is TRBV7-2, the J gene TRBJ2-4; D is ambiguous. This CDR3 is 12 amino acids long. V dropped 3 bases and J dropped 8 bases, with 8 bases sitting between them. Germline V lookup: CDR1 SGHTA, CDR2 FQGNSA. CDR3 DNA sequence: TGTGCCAGCAGCTTTTCGCTTGACATTCAGTACTTC. Its translation: CASSFSLDIQYF.

This clonotype showed up just a few times. The chain recombines TRBV4-2 with TRBJ2-6; possible D gene TRBD1, 6 bases. Germline V gives CDR1 LGHNA, CDR2 YNFKEQ. Trimming took off 4 bases at V and 1 base at J, with 8 bases between the two ends. The CDR3 runs 15 residues. For the CDR3, the DNA is TGTGCCAGCAGCCCCGGGACATCTGGGGCCAACGTCCTGACTTTC. Its protein product is CASSPGTSGANVLTF.

This clonotype has a handful of counts. CDR3 coding DNA: TGTGCCAGCAGCCAAGAGTCCGGGGCGGGTGGCACAGATACGCAGTATTTT. Its protein is CASSQESGAGGTDTQYF. This chain links TRBV4-2 with TRBJ2-3; D is perhaps TRBD1 or TRBD2 (5 bases each). Germline CDR1 and CDR2: LGHNA and YNFKEQ. This CDR3 is built from 17 residues. V lost 0 bases and J lost 1, with 14 bases in between.